This T cell receptor (beta chain) was sequenced in a study of blood T cell repertoires in COVID-19. Background on the study: Acute-phase and convalescent COVID-19 samples originated in the United States, Italy and Spain. Sample material is recorded as cDNA or gDNA derived from T cells, B-cell-depleted T cells, or PBMCs.

Authors' data handling: Using reference gene primer amplification, nucleated cell counts were estimated. The protocol was immunoSEQ multiplex PCR, while the TCRdb copy is restricted to in-frame clones and leaves out a portion. V, J and clone size were drawn from that table, and D and trimming were deduced from the DNA. In the table there are more than 120,000 clones, more than 70% of which are singletons. Germline V gives CDR1 SNHLY, CDR2 FYNNEI. CDR3 length equals 16 residues. V gave up 8 bases and J gave up 5 bases; unmatched junction bases: 12. The chain has TRBV2 and TRBJ2-5; 12 bases line up with TRBD2. The TCR sequence derives from a human donor in a cohort sampled during active COVID-19. The sequenced sample was peripheral blood. The CDR3 DNA is TGTGCCAGCTGCCGGACTAGCGGGGCCACCCAGGAGACCCAGTACTTC. It yields the protein CASCRTSGATQETQYF.